This T cell receptor beta chain appears in the sequencing data of a study of cytotoxic CD8 clonotypes in ibrutinib-treated CLL. Broader study findings: Sampling times differed between sustained-remission and progressing patients.

From cryopreserved PBMCs came roughly 2 micrograms of genomic DNA used for TCR beta libraries. Worth noting for this clone: Antigen unknown.

V was pared by 3 bases and J by 4 bases, with 3 bases between. Germline-derived CDR1 and CDR2 are KGHSH and LQKENI. The length of the CDR3 is 11 residues. Libraries were prepared by immunoSEQ multiplex PCR; TCRdb keeps only in-frame clonotypes and omits some of them. The sample has about 21,000 clones, 81% seen once; the top ten hold approximately 5%. The rearrangement links TRBV18 to TRBJ1-1; no clear D. The receptor comes from a human donor with chronic lymphocytic leukemia. Sequenced material: PBMCs, taken before ibrutinib treatment. The CDR3 bases are TGTGCCAGCTCACCGGGCACTGAAGCTTTCTTT. The encoded protein is CASSPGTEAFF.